These 26 T cell receptor beta chains were all obtained from the same sample, sequenced in a study of CD8 T cells in ankylosing spondylitis (dated by TCRdb to the late 2010s). The library came from 5' RACE. Sequencing used an Illumina HiSeq 2500. Starting from the raw public reads, TCRdb applied fastp trimming at Q25, assembled clones with MiXCR and retained in-frame beta chains. Each record represents a unique CDR3 protein, reported with the most common genes and DNA among its rows. This sample is represented by 250,000 to 350,000 distinct CDR3 sequences; 20% of them were singletons. The top ten constitute around 7.8% of the sample. Sequenced input: blood, either unsorted or a sorted T cell fraction (not recorded which). The receptors originated from a male donor with ankylosing spondylitis or in good health (not recorded which).

J is TRBJ1-4 and V is TRBV15, with 9 bases fitting TRBD1. Trimming cost V 2 bases and J 5 bases; bases outside gene matches: 3. The CDR3 loop spans 15 amino acids. CDR1 LNHNV and CDR2 YYDKDF come from the germline V gene (reference sequence). DNA of the CDR3: TGTGCCACCAGCAGACGGACAGGGGAAAATGAAAAACTGTTTTTT. Translating gives CATSRRTGENEKLFF.

As concerns this clonotype: A junction end diverges from the germline sequence, so it may reflect a read error. This sequence joins TRBV5-6 and TRBJ1-4; D is undetermined. CDR1 is SGHDT and CDR2 is YYEEEE in the germline V gene. This CDR3 region has 12 residues. CDR3 protein: CTSSTSQEKLFF. CDR3 nucleotide sequence: TGTACCAGCAGCACCTCGCAGGAAAAACTGTTTTTT. Based on the CDR3 plus reference TRBV5-6 and TRBJ1-4, the full variable domain is DAGVTQSPTHLIKTRGQQVTLRCSPKSGHDTVSWYQQALGQGPQFIFQYYEEEERQRGNFPDRFSGHQFPNYSSELNVNALLLGDSALYLCTSSTSQEKLFFGSGTQLSVL.

This clonotype was counted between two and nine times. The rearrangement joins TRBV5-1 to TRBJ1-1; 7 bases are a match to TRBD1. Trimming at V came to 0 bases and at J to 5 bases, leaving 4 bases not matched to a gene. Germline V CDR1 and CDR2: SGHRS, YFSETQ. The CDR3 is made up of 14 amino acids. CDR3 amino acids: CASSLGTGETEAFF. DNA for the CDR3: TGCGCCAGCAGCTTGGGCACAGGGGAAACTGAAGCTTTCTTT. Looking up the rest from reference TRBV5-1 and TRBJ1-1 gives the full variable domain: KAGVTQTPRYLIKTRGQQVTLSCSPISGHRSVSWYQQTPGQGLQFLFEYFSETQRNKGNFPGRFSGRQFSNSRSEMNVSTLELGDSALYLCASSLGTGETEAFFGQGTRLTVV.

This clonotype has ten or more counts. The rearrangement links TRBV5-6 to TRBJ1-1; D unclear. Trimming removed 0 bases at V and 6 bases at J, with 6 bases between. Germline V CDR1 and CDR2: SGHDT, YYEEEE. The CDR3 spans 12 residues. The chain's CDR3 is CASSLDGAEAFF. CDR3 nucleotide sequence: TGTGCCAGCAGCTTGGACGGGGCTGAAGCTTTCTTT.

As to this clonotype: A much larger clone sits a single nucleotide away, making a read error possible. The chain uses TRBV27 and TRBJ1-1, with D uncertain. The CDR3 runs 15 residues. V lost 2 bases and J lost 0, with 10 bases in between. From germline, CDR1 is MNHEY and CDR2 SMNVEV (reference sequence). Written as DNA, the CDR3 is TGTGCCAGCAGTTTAGTACCGTACCTGAACACTGAAGCTTTCTTT. Translating gives CASSLVPYLNTEAFF.

There are a few counts of this clonotype. This rearrangement joins TRBV12-3 or TRBV12-4 to TRBJ1-1; D ambiguous. There are 14 residues in the CDR3. V was trimmed by 7 bases and J by 4 bases, leaving 16 bases between them. This CDR3 reads CASTPRGISTEAFF. DNA of the CDR3: TGTGCCAGCACCCCGCGGGGTATCAGCACTGAAGCTTTCTTT.

V is TRBV5-1 and J is TRBJ2-2, with 15 nucleotides matching TRBD2. CDR1 SGHRS and CDR2 YFSETQ come from the germline V gene. The CDR3 is 19 residues long. V was clipped by 3 bases and J by 0 bases; unmatched bases: 6. CDR3 amino acids: CASSSGLAGGLANTGELFF. The CDR3 DNA reads as TGCGCCAGCAGCTCAGGACTAGCGGGGGGGCTCGCGAACACCGGGGAGCTGTTTTTT.

This clonotype has more than one count but fewer than ten. The chain links TRBV12-3 or TRBV12-4 to TRBJ2-5, with 12 bases lining up with TRBD2. This CDR3 is built from 20 residues. The trim removed 5 bases at V and 5 bases at J, leaving 21 bases unmatched. CDR3 sequence reads: CASSHRTSRLAGDVRETQYF. CDR3 nucleotide sequence: TGTGCCAGCAGTCACCGCACCTCCAGACTAGCGGGAGATGTCAGGGAGACCCAGTACTTC.

The CDR3 DNA sequence: TGTGCCAGCAGTTTTGTGGTTGCTAGTCGGAATGAGCAGTTCTTC. This sequence encodes CASSFVVASRNEQFF. The V call is TRBV28, the J call TRBJ2-1, with D uncertain. The CDR3 totals 15 residues. The germline V and J ends were trimmed by 3 bases and 7 bases, with 16 bases remaining between them. Per germline, CDR1 MDHEN and CDR2 SYDVKM.

This clonotype was seen only a few times. V gene TRBV27 combines with J gene TRBJ2-3; D might be TRBD2 (6 bases). Germline CDR1 reads MNHEY; CDR2 reads SMNVEV (reference sequence). This CDR3 is 15 amino acids long. V gave up 1 base and J gave up 4 bases, with 12 bases separating them. The DNA of the CDR3 is TGTGCCAGCAGTTTATTTCCGGGGGTGGCAGATACGCAGTATTTT. It translates to CASSLFPGVADTQYF.

This clonotype was recorded a few times. The chain recombines TRBV20-1 with TRBJ2-3; 13 bases map to TRBD2. The germline gives CDR1 DFQATT, CDR2 SNEGSKA (reference sequence). The CDR3 consists of 15 residues. V was clipped by 5 bases and J by 4 bases; unmatched bases: 6. The CDR3 protein is CSAQGLAGTPDTQYF. The CDR3 nucleotides are TGCAGTGCTCAGGGACTAGCGGGAACCCCAGATACGCAGTATTTT.

This chain connects TRBV11-1 to TRBJ2-5, with TRBD2 identical over 9 bases. Germline loops: CDR1 SGHAT, CDR2 FQDESV (reference sequence). This CDR3 spans 17 amino acids. V was clipped by 1 base and J by 4 bases; unmatched bases: 10. The CDR3 sequence: CASSLETWRGGRETQYF. CDR3 in DNA: TGTGCCAGCAGCTTAGAAACCTGGCGGGGGGGCCGAGAGACCCAGTACTTC.

This clonotype was found a few times. V usage is TRBV12-3 or TRBV12-4 and J usage is TRBJ1-5; tentative D call: TRBD1 (5 bases). This CDR3 has 15 residues. V was trimmed by 4 bases and J by 3 bases, leaving 13 bases between them. The CDR3 nucleotides are TGTGCCAGCAGTTCGGGGGGACTGCACAATCAGCCCCAGCATTTT. It yields the protein CASSSGGLHNQPQHF.

This clonotype was found a few times. This sequence joins TRBV6-5 and TRBJ2-1; 8 bases match TRBD2. The CDR3 sequence is 17 residues long. V gave up 2 bases and J gave up 0 bases; unmatched junction bases: 6. Germline V gene lookup returns CDR1 MNHEY and CDR2 SVGAGI. This CDR3 is CASSYRIAGSSYNEQFF. The DNA for the CDR3 is TGTGCCAGCAGTTACAGGATAGCGGGGAGCTCCTACAATGAGCAGTTCTTC.

This clonotype has a handful of counts. The V call is TRBV19, the J call TRBJ1-1; maybe TRBD1 (5 bases). Germline V gene data show CDR1 as LNHDA and CDR2 as SQIVND (reference sequence). CDR3 length equals 13 residues. Trimming left V 5 bases short and J 7 bases short, with 14 bases between. The CDR3 DNA is TGTGCCAGTAGTCCCACGGGGCAGCTTGAAGCTTTCTTT. Residues: CASSPTGQLEAFF.

In this sample, this clonotype turned up many times. The chain joins TRBV12-3 or TRBV12-4 to TRBJ1-1, with a tentative D call TRBD1 (6 bases). V lost 5 bases to trimming and J lost 8 bases, with 12 bases between them. The CDR3 totals 12 residues. Written as DNA, the CDR3 is TGTGCCAGCAGTCCCGGAGGACAGGAAGCTTTCTTT. This gives the protein CASSPGGQEAFF.

This clonotype occurred many times. The rearrangement joins TRBV12-3 or TRBV12-4 to TRBJ1-5, with 10 bases aligning to TRBD1. The CDR3 has 16 residues. The V gene end was trimmed by 3 bases and the J gene end by 5 bases; junction bases not matched to a gene: 7. The CDR3 loop is CASSLGSGTGDQPQHF. The DNA of the CDR3 is TGTGCCAGCAGTTTGGGTTCCGGGACAGGGGATCAGCCCCAGCATTTT.

The V and J genes are TRBV15 and TRBJ2-1; 12 bases are a match to TRBD2. Trimming removed 4 bases from V and 10 bases from J; junction bases left unmatched: 8. The CDR3 covers 15 residues. The V gene's germline CDR1 is LNHNV and CDR2 YYDKDF (reference sequence). The CDR3 here is CATSILAGGPREQFF. The CDR3, as DNA: TGTGCCACCAGCATACTAGCGGGAGGCCCCAGGGAGCAGTTCTTC.

This clonotype was counted only a few times. V is TRBV20-1 and J is TRBJ2-1; unclear D gene. Trimming shortened V by 5 bases and J by 0 bases, and 11 bases separated the two germline ends. The CDR3 length is 14 residues. The germline CDR1 and CDR2 sequences are DFQATT and SNEGSKA (reference sequence). The CDR3 nucleotides are TGCAGTGCTCGATTCTGGGCCTCCTACAATGAGCAGTTCTTC. Translated: CSARFWASYNEQFF.

This clonotype was detected only a few times. This rearrangement joins TRBV7-3 to TRBJ2-5, with D possibly being TRBD1 (5 bases). CDR1 and CDR2 from the germline V gene are SGHTA and FQGTGA. This CDR3 is 15 amino acids long. V lost 1 base to trimming and J lost 1 base, with 10 bases between them. CDR3 amino acids: CASSLIGHLQETQYF. The CDR3 nucleotides read TGTGCCAGCAGCTTAATCGGACATCTCCAAGAGACCCAGTACTTC.

The rearrangement links TRBV5-1 to TRBJ2-5; 10 positions match TRBD1. V lost 4 bases to trimming and J lost 5 bases; unmatched junction nucleotides: 11. CDR1 is SGHRS and CDR2 is YFSETQ in the germline V gene. The CDR3 covers 16 residues. The CDR3 loop reads CASSRGGQGVSETQYF. The CDR3 DNA reads as TGCGCCAGCAGCCGCGGAGGACAGGGGGTATCCGAGACCCAGTACTTC. The entire variable domain, with the rest obtained from reference TRBV5-1 and TRBJ2-5, is as follows: KAGVTQTPRYLIKTRGQQVTLSCSPISGHRSVSWYQQTPGQGLQFLFEYFSETQRNKGNFPGRFSGRQFSNSRSEMNVSTLELGDSALYLCASSRGGQGVSETQYFGPGTRLLVL.

With regard to this clonotype: One end of the junction varies from germline; a read error may be responsible. The chain has TRBV3-1 and TRBJ1-3, with 10 bases lining up with TRBD1. CDR1 is LGHDT and CDR2 is YNNKEL in the germline V gene (reference sequence). There are 16 residues in the CDR3. CDR3 protein: CASTQSDRGDGNTIYF. CDR3 in DNA: TGTGCCAGCACCCAATCGGACAGGGGGGACGGAAACACCATATATTTT.

The chain couples TRBV20-1 to TRBJ2-2; D is undetermined. The V end was cut by 1 base, the J end by 2 bases, with 8 bases between. This CDR3 region has 14 residues. Germline V gene sequence: CDR1 DFQATT, CDR2 SNEGSKA (reference sequence). The CDR3 coding sequence is TGCAGTGCTAGAGGGCAGCTAAACACCGGGGAGCTGTTTTTT. It specifies CSARGQLNTGELFF.

The rearrangement joins TRBV5-1 to TRBJ2-5; 10 bases agree with TRBD1. With V trimmed by 0 bases and J by 1 base, 12 bases remained unmatched. CDR1 and CDR2 (germline): SGHRS, YFSETQ. The CDR3 totals 19 residues. This CDR3 reads CASSLGWSTGGLIQETQYF. The CDR3 DNA sequence: TGCGCCAGCAGCTTGGGTTGGTCGACAGGGGGCCTAATCCAAGAGACCCAGTACTTC. Filled out from reference TRBV5-1 and TRBJ2-5, the complete variable domain reads KAGVTQTPRYLIKTRGQQVTLSCSPISGHRSVSWYQQTPGQGLQFLFEYFSETQRNKGNFPGRFSGRQFSNSRSEMNVSTLELGDSALYLCASSLGWSTGGLIQETQYFGPGTRLLVL.

The chain employs TRBV7-9 and TRBJ1-2; a possible D gene is TRBD1 (6 bases). The germline V gene encodes CDR1 SEHNR and CDR2 FQNEAQ (reference sequence). This CDR3 region has 15 residues. Trimming pared 4 bases from V and 4 bases from J, leaving 16 bases between. This chain's CDR3 is CASSSNPGDTYGYTF. The CDR3 DNA is TGTGCCAGCAGCTCGAATCCAGGGGATACCTATGGCTACACCTTC.

The rearrangement uses TRBV5-1 and TRBJ2-5; D is possibly TRBD2 (7 bases). CDR1 is SGHRS, CDR2 YFSETQ, per germline. The CDR3 is made up of 14 amino acids. Trimming pared 7 bases from V and 4 bases from J, leaving 17 bases between. Here the CDR3 DNA reads TGCGCCAGCTCCATGGCTGCGGGGGCAGAGACCCAGTACTTC. Translating gives CASSMAAGAETQYF.